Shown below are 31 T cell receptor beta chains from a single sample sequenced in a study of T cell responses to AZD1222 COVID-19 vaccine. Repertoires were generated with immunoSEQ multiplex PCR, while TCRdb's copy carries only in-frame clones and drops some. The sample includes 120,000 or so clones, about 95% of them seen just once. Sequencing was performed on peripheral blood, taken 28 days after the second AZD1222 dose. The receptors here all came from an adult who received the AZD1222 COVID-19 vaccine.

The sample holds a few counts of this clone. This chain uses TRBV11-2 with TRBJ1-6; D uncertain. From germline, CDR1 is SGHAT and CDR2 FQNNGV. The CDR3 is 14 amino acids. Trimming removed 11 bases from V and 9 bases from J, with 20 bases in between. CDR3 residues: CALTRRDETSPLHF. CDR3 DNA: TGTGCCCTAACTAGGAGAGATGAGACTTCACCCCTCCACTTT.

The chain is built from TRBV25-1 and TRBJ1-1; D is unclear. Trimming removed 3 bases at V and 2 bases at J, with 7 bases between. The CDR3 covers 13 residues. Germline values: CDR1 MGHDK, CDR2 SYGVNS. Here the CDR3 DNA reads TGTGCCAGCAGTGATTTTTTTAACACTGAAGCTTTCTTT. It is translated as CASSDFFNTEAFF. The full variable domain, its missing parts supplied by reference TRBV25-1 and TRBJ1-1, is EADIYQTPRYLVIGTGKKITLECSQTMGHDKMYWYQQDPGMELHLIHYSYGVNSTEKGDLSSESTVSRIRTEHFPLTLESARPSHTSQYLCASSDFFNTEAFFGQGTRLTVV.

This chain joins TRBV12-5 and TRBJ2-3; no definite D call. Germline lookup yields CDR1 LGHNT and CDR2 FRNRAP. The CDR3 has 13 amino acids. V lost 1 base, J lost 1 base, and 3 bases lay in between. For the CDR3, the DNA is TGTGCTAGTGGTTTGGGGGGCACAGATACGCAGTATTTT. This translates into CASGLGGTDTQYF.

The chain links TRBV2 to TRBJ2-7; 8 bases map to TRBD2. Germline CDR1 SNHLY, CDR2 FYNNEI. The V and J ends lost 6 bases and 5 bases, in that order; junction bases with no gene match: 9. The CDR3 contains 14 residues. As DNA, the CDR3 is TGTGCCAGCAGGATTAGACTAGCGAAGAACGAGCAGTACTTC. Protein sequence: CASRIRLAKNEQYF. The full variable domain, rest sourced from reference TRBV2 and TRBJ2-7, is EPEVTQTPSHQVTQMGQEVILRCVPISNHLYFYWYRQILGQKVEFLVSFYNNEISEKSEIFDDQFSVERPDGSNFTLKIRSTKLEDSAMYFCASRIRLAKNEQYFGPGTRLTVT.

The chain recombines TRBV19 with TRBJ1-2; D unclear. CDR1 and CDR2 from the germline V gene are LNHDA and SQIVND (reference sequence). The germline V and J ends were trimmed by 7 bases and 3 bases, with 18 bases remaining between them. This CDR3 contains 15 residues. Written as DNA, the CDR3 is TGTGCCAGTATCCACCCTCCCCCCGGGGACTATGGCTACACCTTC. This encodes CASIHPPPGDYGYTF.

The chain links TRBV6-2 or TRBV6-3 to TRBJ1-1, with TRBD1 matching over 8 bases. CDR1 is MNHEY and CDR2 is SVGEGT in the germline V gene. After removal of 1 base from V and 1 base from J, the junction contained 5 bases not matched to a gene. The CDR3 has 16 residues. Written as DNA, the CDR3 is TGTGCCAGCAGTTACTACGGACAGGGAGGGAACACTGAAGCTTTCTTT. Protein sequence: CASSYYGQGGNTEAFF.

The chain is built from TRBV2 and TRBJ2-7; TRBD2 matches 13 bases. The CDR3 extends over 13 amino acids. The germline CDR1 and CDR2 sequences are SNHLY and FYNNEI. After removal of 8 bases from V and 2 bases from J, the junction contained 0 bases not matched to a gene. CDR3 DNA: TGTGCCAGCGGACTAGCGGGAGCCTACGAGCAGTACTTC. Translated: CASGLAGAYEQYF.

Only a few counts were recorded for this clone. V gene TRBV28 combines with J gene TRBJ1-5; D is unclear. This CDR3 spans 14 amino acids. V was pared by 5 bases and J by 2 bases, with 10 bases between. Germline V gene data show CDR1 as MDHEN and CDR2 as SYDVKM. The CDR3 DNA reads TGTGCCAGCAGTCTTCTGGAAGGCAATCAGCCCCAGCATTTT. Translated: CASSLLEGNQPQHF.

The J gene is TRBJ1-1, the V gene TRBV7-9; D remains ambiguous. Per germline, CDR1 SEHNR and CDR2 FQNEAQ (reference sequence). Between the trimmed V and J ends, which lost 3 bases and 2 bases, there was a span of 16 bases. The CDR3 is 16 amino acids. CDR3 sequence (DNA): TGTGCCAGCAGCTTGGATCTATCCCGCCACAACACTGAAGCTTTCTTT. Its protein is CASSLDLSRHNTEAFF.

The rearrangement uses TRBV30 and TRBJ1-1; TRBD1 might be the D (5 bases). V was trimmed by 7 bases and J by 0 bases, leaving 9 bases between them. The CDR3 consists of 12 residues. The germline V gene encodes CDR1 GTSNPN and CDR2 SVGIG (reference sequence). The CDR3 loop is CALGVVNTEAFF. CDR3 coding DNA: TGTGCCTTAGGGGTGGTGAACACTGAAGCTTTCTTT.

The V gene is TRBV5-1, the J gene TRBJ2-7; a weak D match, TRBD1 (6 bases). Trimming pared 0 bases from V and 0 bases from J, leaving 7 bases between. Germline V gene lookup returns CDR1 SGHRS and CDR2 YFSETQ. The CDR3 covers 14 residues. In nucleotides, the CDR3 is TGCGCCAGCAGCTTGGGGGACAACTCCTACGAGCAGTACTTC. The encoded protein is CASSLGDNSYEQYF.

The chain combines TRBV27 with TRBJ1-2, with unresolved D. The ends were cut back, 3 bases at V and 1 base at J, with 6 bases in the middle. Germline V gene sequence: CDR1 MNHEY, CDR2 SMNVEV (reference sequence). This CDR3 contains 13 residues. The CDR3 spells CASSFDNNYGYTF. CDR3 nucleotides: TGTGCCAGCAGTTTCGACAATAACTATGGCTACACCTTC.

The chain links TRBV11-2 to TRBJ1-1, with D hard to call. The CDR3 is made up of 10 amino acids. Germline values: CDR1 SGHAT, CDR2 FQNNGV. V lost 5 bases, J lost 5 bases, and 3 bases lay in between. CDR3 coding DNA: TGTGCCAGCAGCGGGACTGAAGCTTTCTTT. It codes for CASSGTEAFF.

The CDR3 spells CASSQITGVQETQYF. The CDR3 DNA reads as TGTGCCAGCAGCCAAATAACGGGGGTACAAGAGACCCAGTACTTC. This chain connects TRBV4-2 to TRBJ2-5, with D perhaps TRBD2 (6 bases). The CDR3 has 15 amino acids. V was cut by 2 bases and J by 2 bases, with 12 bases left in between. Germline V gives CDR1 LGHNA, CDR2 YNFKEQ.

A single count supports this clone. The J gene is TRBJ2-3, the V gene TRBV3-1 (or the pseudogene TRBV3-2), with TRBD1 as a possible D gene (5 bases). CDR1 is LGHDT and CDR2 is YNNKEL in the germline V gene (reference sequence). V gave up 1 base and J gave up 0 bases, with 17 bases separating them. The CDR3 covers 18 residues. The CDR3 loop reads CASSQGRQSDPSTDTQYF. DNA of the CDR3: TGTGCCAGCAGCCAAGGTCGACAGTCAGATCCTAGCACAGATACGCAGTATTTT.

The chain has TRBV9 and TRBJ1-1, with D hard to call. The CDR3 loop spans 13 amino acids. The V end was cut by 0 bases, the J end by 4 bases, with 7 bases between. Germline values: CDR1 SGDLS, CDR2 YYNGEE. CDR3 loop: CASSVARGTEAFF. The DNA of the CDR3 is TGTGCCAGCAGCGTAGCTCGGGGCACTGAAGCTTTCTTT.

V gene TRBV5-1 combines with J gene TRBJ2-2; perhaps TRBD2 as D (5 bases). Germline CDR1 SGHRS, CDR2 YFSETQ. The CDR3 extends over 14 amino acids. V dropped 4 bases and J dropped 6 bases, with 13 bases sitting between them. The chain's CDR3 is CASSVSRVSGELFF. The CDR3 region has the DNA TGCGCCAGCAGCGTCTCGAGGGTGTCCGGGGAGCTGTTTTTT.

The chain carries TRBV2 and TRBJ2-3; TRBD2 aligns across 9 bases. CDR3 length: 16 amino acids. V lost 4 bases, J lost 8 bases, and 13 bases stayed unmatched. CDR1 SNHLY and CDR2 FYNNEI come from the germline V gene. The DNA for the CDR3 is TGTGCCAGCAGTGGTGATGTAGCGGGAGTCCCTTTTACGCAGTATTTT. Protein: CASSGDVAGVPFTQYF.

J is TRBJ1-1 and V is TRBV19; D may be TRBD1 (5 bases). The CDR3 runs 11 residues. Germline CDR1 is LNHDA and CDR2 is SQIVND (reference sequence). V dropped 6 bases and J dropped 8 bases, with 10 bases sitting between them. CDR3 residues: CASRWGTEAFF. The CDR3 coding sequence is TGTGCCAGTAGGTGGGGCACCGAAGCTTTCTTT. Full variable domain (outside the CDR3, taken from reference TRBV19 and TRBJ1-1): DGGITQSPKYLFRKEGQNVTLSCEQNLNHDAMYWYRQDPGQGLRLIYYSQIVNDFQKGDIAEGYSVSREKKESFPLTVTSAQKNPTAFYLCASRWGTEAFFGQGTRLTVV.

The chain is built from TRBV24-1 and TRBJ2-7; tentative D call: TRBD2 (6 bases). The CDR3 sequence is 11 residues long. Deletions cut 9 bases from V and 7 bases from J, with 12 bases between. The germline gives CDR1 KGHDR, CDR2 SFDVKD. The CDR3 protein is CATGGRREQYF. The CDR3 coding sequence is TGTGCCACCGGGGGGAGGAGAGAGCAGTACTTC.

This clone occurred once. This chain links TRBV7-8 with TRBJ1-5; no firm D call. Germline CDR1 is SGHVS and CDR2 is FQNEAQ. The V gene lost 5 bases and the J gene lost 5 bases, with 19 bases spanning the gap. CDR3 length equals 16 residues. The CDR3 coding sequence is TGTGCCAGCAGCAAAGGAACCCCCGCGGGGTATCAGCCCCAGCATTTT. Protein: CASSKGTPAGYQPQHF.

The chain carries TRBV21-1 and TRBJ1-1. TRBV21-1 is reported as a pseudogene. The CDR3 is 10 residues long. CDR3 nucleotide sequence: TGTGCCAGCAGGACGGGTGAAGCTTTCTTT. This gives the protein CASRTGEAFF.

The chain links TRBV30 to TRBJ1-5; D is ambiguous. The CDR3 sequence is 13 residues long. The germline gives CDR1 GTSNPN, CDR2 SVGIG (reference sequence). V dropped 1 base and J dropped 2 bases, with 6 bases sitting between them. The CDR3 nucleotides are TGTGCCTGGAGTGGACATCGCAATCAGCCCCAGCATTTT. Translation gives CAWSGHRNQPQHF.

The DNA of the CDR3 is TGTGCCAGCAGCTACGGGGCGTCCGTCTCTGGAAACACCATATATTTT. As protein: CASSYGASVSGNTIYF. V is TRBV6-6 and J is TRBJ1-3; D perhaps matches TRBD1 (5 bases). CDR1 and CDR2 (germline): MNHNY, SVGAGI (reference sequence). The CDR3 totals 16 residues. The ends were cut back, 6 bases at V and 0 bases at J, with 15 bases in the middle.

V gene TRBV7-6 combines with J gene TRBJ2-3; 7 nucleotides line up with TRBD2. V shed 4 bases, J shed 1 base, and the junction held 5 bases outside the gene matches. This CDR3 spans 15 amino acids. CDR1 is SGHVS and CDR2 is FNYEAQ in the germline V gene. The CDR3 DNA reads TGTGCCAGCAGCTGGGCTAGCGGAGGCACAGATACGCAGTATTTT. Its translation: CASSWASGGTDTQYF. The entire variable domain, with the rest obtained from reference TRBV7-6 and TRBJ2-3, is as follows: GAGVSQSPRYKVTKRGQDVALRCDPISGHVSLYWYRQALGQGPEFLTYFNYEAQQDKSGLPNDRFSAERPEGSISTLTIQRTEQRDSAMYRCASSWASGGTDTQYFGPGTRLTVL.

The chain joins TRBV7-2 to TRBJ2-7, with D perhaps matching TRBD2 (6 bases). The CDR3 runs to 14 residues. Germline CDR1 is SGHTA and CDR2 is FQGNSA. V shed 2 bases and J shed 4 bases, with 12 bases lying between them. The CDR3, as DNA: TGTGCCAGCAGCTTAAATCGGCGGGGATACGAGCAGTACTTC. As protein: CASSLNRRGYEQYF.

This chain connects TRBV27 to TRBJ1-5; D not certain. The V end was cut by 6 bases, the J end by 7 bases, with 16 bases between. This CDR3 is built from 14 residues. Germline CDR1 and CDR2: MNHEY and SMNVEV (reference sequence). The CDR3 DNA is TGTGCCAGCAGGAACAGAGGCCCGGGGCAGCCCCAGCATTTT. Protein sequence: CASRNRGPGQPQHF.

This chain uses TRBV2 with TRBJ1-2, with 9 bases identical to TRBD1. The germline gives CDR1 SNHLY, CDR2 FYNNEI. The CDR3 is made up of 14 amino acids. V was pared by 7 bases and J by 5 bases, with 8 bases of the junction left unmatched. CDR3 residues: CASIGQGLRYGYTF. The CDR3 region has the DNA TGTGCCAGCATAGGACAGGGGCTGCGGTATGGCTACACCTTC.

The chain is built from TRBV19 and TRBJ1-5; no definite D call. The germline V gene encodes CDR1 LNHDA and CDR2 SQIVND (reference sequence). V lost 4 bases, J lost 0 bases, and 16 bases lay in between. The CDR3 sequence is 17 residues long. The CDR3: CASSSFSGADSNQPQHF. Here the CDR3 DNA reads TGTGCCAGTAGTAGTTTTTCAGGAGCGGATAGCAATCAGCCCCAGCATTTT.

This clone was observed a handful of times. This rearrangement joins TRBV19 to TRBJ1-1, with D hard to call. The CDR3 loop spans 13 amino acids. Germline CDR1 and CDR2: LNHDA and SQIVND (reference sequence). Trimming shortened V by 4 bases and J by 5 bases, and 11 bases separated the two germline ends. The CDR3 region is CASSRDGWTEAFF. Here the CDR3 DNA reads TGTGCCAGTAGTAGAGACGGGTGGACTGAAGCTTTCTTT.

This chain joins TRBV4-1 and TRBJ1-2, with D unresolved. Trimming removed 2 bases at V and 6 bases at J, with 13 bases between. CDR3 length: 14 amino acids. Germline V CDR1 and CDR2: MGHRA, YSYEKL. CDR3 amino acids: CASSQIIRVDGYTF. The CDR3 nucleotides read TGCGCCAGCAGCCAAATTATAAGGGTCGATGGCTACACCTTC.